The TCR beta chain under discussion was sequenced for a study of regulatory T cells in long-lasting Graves disease. Arm-PCR of CDR3 regions and iRepertoire HTBI primers were the basis on which TCR beta libraries were built. Each CDR3 protein gets one entry after TCRdb re-called the multiplex PCR reads with MiXCR. The sample has 380,000 or so distinct CDR3 sequences; roughly 15% are singletons. This CDR3 spans 15 amino acids. The ends were cut back, 8 bases at V and 6 bases at J, with 20 bases in the middle. Germline assignment: CDR1 MNHEY and CDR2 SVGEGT. This clonotype was seen more than once but under ten times. As to time point: newly diagnosed GD, antithyroid drugs for less than 3 months. Isolated PBMC RNA provided the starting material for the TCR library. These data were also filed under a second study, of T cells in Graves' hyperthyroidism and ophthalmopathy.

V is TRBV6-2 or TRBV6-3 and J is TRBJ2-1; D remains ambiguous. The material sequenced was peripheral blood mononuclear cells (PBMCs), taken at new diagnosis, from a patient treated with antithyroid drugs. The receptor's source is a young woman with Graves disease. The CDR3 coding sequence is TGTGCCAGCGGTTCTGGCCCCGGGCAAGGCAATGAGCAGTTCTTC. Its protein product is CASGSGPGQGNEQFF.